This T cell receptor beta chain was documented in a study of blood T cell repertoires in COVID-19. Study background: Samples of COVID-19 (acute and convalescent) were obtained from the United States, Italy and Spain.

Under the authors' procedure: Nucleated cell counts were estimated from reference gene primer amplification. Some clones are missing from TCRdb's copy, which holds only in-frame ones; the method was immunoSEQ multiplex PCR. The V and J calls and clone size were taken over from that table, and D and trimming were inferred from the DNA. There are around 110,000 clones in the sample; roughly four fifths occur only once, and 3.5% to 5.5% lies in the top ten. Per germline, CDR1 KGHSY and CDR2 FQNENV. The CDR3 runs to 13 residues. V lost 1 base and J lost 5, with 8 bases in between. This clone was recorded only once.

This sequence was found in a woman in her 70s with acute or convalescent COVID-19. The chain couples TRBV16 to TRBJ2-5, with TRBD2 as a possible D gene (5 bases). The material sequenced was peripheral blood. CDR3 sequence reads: CASSQLRGETQYF. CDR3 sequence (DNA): TGTGCCAGCAGCCAATTACGCGGGGAGACCCAGTACTTC.